This passage covers 25 T cell receptor beta chains from one sample sequenced in a study of shared clonotypes between healthy human individuals. TCRdb keeps only in-frame clones here, not all; method: immunoSEQ multiplex PCR. This sample carries 2.5 million or so clones, over 85% of them seen once, and the ten largest clones take over 0.12%. What was sequenced was naive CD4+ T cells sorted from blood. The subset denotes: CD45RA+ positively selected. The receptors originated from a young man in good health.

The chain links TRBV7-4 to TRBJ1-5; the D gene is possibly TRBD1 (5 bases). The length of the CDR3 is 15 residues. Germline-derived CDR1 and CDR2 are SGHVT and SQSDAQ. Trimming cost V 2 bases and J 5 bases, with 13 bases left between them. The CDR3 DNA is TGTGCCAGCAGCTTAAGACGGGGGATTGATCAGCCCCAGCATTTT. Residues: CASSLRRGIDQPQHF.

For the CDR3, the DNA is TGTGCCAGCTCACCAATCCCACTAGCGGGAGTGACAGATACGCAGTATTTT. It encodes CASSPIPLAGVTDTQYF. J is TRBJ2-3 and V is TRBV18; 11 nucleotides line up with TRBD2. Germline lookup yields CDR1 KGHSH and CDR2 LQKENI. Germline trimming cut 2 bases from V and 3 bases from J; bases unmatched to any gene: 7. This CDR3 has 17 residues.

The chain is built from TRBV27 and TRBJ2-4; TRBD2 matches at 15 bases. CDR3 length equals 19 residues. The ends lost 6 bases at V and 0 bases at J; junction bases unmatched: 9. Germline CDR1 MNHEY, CDR2 SMNVEV (reference sequence). The CDR3: CASSRTSGGAELAKNIQYF. DNA of the CDR3: TGTGCCAGCAGCCGGACTAGCGGGGGGGCTGAACTAGCCAAAAACATTCAGTACTTC.

V and J are TRBV6-5 and TRBJ1-6; 9 positions agree with TRBD1. V trimming: 7 bases; J trimming: 7 bases; junction bases outside the gene matches: 5. CDR3 size: 14 residues. Germline V CDR1 and CDR2: MNHEY, SVGAGI. The CDR3 bases are TGTGCCAGCAATAAAGGACAGGGGAATTCACCCCTCCACTTT. Its translation is CASNKGQGNSPLHF.

The rearrangement joins TRBV14 to TRBJ2-2, with TRBD2 identical over 9 bases. This CDR3 comprises 17 residues. With 4 bases clipped from V and 4 bases from J, the junction kept 10 bases outside the gene matches. Germline-derived CDR1 and CDR2 are SGHDN and FVKESK. The CDR3 sequence is CASSPARGGVGTGELFF. In nucleotides, the CDR3 is TGTGCCAGCAGCCCCGCGCGGGGGGGCGTCGGCACCGGGGAGCTGTTTTTT.

The chain combines TRBV5-1 with TRBJ2-3, with D perhaps TRBD2 (5 bases). The CDR3 contains 18 residues. Between the trimmed V and J ends, which lost 4 bases and 1 base, there was a span of 22 bases. The V gene's germline CDR1 is SGHRS and CDR2 YFSETQ. The CDR3 DNA follows: TGCGCCAGCAGCCCCGGACCAGAGAGGGTTTATGGCACAGATACGCAGTATTTT. Protein: CASSPGPERVYGTDTQYF. The complete variable domain, with remaining parts taken from reference TRBV5-1 and TRBJ2-3, reads KAGVTQTPRYLIKTRGQQVTLSCSPISGHRSVSWYQQTPGQGLQFLFEYFSETQRNKGNFPGRFSGRQFSNSRSEMNVSTLELGDSALYLCASSPGPERVYGTDTQYFGPGTRLTVL.

The V call is TRBV2, the J call TRBJ2-1, with D possibly TRBD2 on 6 matching bases. The CDR3 sequence is 14 residues long. Trimming stripped 7 bases from V and 2 bases from J, with 12 bases between. The germline V gene has CDR1 SNHLY and CDR2 FYNNEI. The CDR3 loop is CASTSLATYNEQFF. The CDR3 DNA sequence: TGTGCCAGCACGAGCCTAGCGACCTACAATGAGCAGTTCTTC.

V is TRBV18 and J is TRBJ2-1, with 9 bases identical to TRBD2. Germline V gene lookup returns CDR1 KGHSH and CDR2 LQKENI. V gave up 3 bases and J gave up 3 bases; unmatched junction bases: 12. This CDR3 spans 18 amino acids. CDR3 sequence (DNA): TGTGCCAGCTCACCTTCGTATGGCGGGAGGGGTGGCTACAATGAGCAGTTCTTC. Translating it yields CASSPSYGGRGGYNEQFF.

This clone was counted once. The chain uses TRBV4-1 and TRBJ1-2; D ambiguous. The CDR3 is 10 amino acids. V lost 2 bases, J lost 7 bases, and 2 bases lay in between. CDR1 is MGHRA, CDR2 YSYEKL, per germline. CDR3 sequence: CASSQTGYTF. The CDR3 DNA sequence: TGCGCCAGCAGCCAAACTGGCTACACCTTC.

The chain has TRBV30 and TRBJ2-2; the D gene is possibly TRBD2 (6 bases). The germline CDR1 and CDR2 sequences are GTSNPN and SVGIG (reference sequence). The CDR3 is 14 residues long. The ends were cut back, 2 bases at V and 5 bases at J, with 12 bases in the middle. The CDR3 loop is CAWSLTSPTGELFF. The CDR3 DNA is TGTGCCTGGAGTCTGACTAGTCCAACCGGGGAGCTGTTTTTT. The whole variable domain, filled in from reference TRBV30 and TRBJ2-2, reads SQTIHQWPATLVQPVGSPLSLECTVEGTSNPNLYWYRQAAGRGLQLLFYSVGIGQISSEVPQNLSASRPQDRQFILSSKKLLLSDSGFYLCAWSLTSPTGELFFGEGSRLTVL.

The sample holds a few counts of this clone. In DNA, the CDR3 is TGTGCCAGCAGAGGACCGTTAACCTATAGCAATCAGCCCCAGCATTTT. Translating it yields CASRGPLTYSNQPQHF. J is TRBJ1-5 and V is TRBV6-6, with D unclear. The CDR3 contains 16 residues. V lost 6 bases to trimming and J lost 0 bases, with 15 bases between them. Looked up from germline, CDR1 is MNHNY and CDR2 is SVGAGI (reference sequence).

The genes are TRBV23-1 and TRBJ2-2, with a weak D call TRBD2 (6 bases). TRBV23-1 is given ORF status, its function remaining uncertain. The CDR3 extends over 18 amino acids. Trimming cost V 1 base and J 5 bases, with 20 bases left between them. Written as DNA, the CDR3 is TGCGCCAGCAGTCAATATGGAGGGACGGATCAACGTACCGGGGAGCTGTTTTTT. Translating gives CASSQYGGTDQRTGELFF.

This clone showed up just once. V and J are TRBV28 and TRBJ1-2; D gene unclear. Looked up from germline, CDR1 is MDHEN and CDR2 is SYDVKM. CDR3 size: 13 residues. The V end lost 1 base, the J end lost 8 bases, and 11 bases lay between the germline ends. CDR3 in amino acids: CASSLSGSGGYTF. DNA for the CDR3: TGTGCCAGCAGTTTATCTGGGTCCGGGGGCTACACCTTC.

V gene TRBV6-6 combines with J gene TRBJ1-1; D is unclear. CDR1 and CDR2 from the germline V gene are MNHNY and SVGAGI (reference sequence). The CDR3 has 13 amino acids. Trimming stripped 8 bases from V and 0 bases from J, with 10 bases between. DNA of the CDR3: TGTGCCAGCCGATTTTCCATGAACACTGAAGCTTTCTTT. This encodes CASRFSMNTEAFF.

The chain uses TRBV7-9 and TRBJ2-5, with TRBD1 matching 7 bases. V was clipped by 5 bases and J by 4 bases; unmatched bases: 7. CDR3 length: 14 residues. From germline, CDR1 is SEHNR and CDR2 FQNEAQ (reference sequence). Here the CDR3 DNA reads TGTGCCAGCAGCAGGGGGCCCACGGGAGAGACCCAGTACTTC. The encoded protein is CASSRGPTGETQYF. Full variable domain (missing parts from reference TRBV7-9 and TRBJ2-5): DTGVSQNPRHKITKRGQNVTFRCDPISEHNRLYWYRQTLGQGPEFLTYFQNEAQLEKSRLLSDRFSAERPKGSFSTLEIQRTEQGDSAMYLCASSRGPTGETQYFGPGTRLLVL.

V gene TRBV18 combines with J gene TRBJ2-2; tentatively, D is TRBD1 (5 bases). The germline V gene encodes CDR1 KGHSH and CDR2 LQKENI. V lost 5 bases, J lost 0 bases, and 13 bases lay in between. The CDR3 length is 16 residues. CDR3 region: CASSTMGPANTGELFF. The CDR3 DNA sequence: TGTGCCAGCTCAACGATGGGGCCCGCGAACACCGGGGAGCTGTTTTTT.

The chain uses TRBV7-2 and TRBJ2-1; 15 nucleotides agree with TRBD2. Germline V lookup: CDR1 SGHTA, CDR2 FQGNSA. J gave up 0 bases and V 7 bases, and 4 bases lay outside the gene matches. The CDR3 totals 17 residues. In DNA form, the CDR3 reads TGTGCCAGCAAGGGACTAGCGGGAGGTAGCTCCTACAATGAGCAGTTCTTC. Its translation is CASKGLAGGSSYNEQFF.

This clone is a singleton in its sample. The chain couples TRBV7-2 to TRBJ2-3, with D unresolved. V was trimmed by 3 bases and J by 6 bases, leaving 13 bases between them. CDR3 length: 14 amino acids. Germline lookup yields CDR1 SGHTA and CDR2 FQGNSA. The CDR3 loop reads CASSFDPLSDTQYF. In DNA form, the CDR3 reads TGTGCCAGCAGCTTCGACCCTCTCTCGGATACGCAGTATTTT. The whole variable domain, filled in from reference TRBV7-2 and TRBJ2-3, reads GAGVSQSPSNKVTEKGKDVELRCDPISGHTALYWYRQSLGQGLEFLIYFQGNSAPDKSGLPSDRFSAERTGGSVSTLTIQRTQQEDSAVYLCASSFDPLSDTQYFGPGTRLTVL.

This chain connects TRBV7-2 to TRBJ1-4, with 7 bases that match TRBD1. The CDR3 totals 14 residues. Trimming removed 2 bases from V and 5 bases from J; junction bases left unmatched: 2. The germline CDR1 and CDR2 sequences are SGHTA and FQGNSA. The CDR3 coding sequence is TGTGCCAGCAGCTTATTCAGGGGGAATGAAAAACTGTTTTTT. Its protein product is CASSLFRGNEKLFF.

This clone appeared once. The CDR3 sequence is CASGRAGRPEDYGYTF. CDR3 sequence (DNA): TGTGCCAGCGGCAGGGCAGGGCGGCCTGAGGACTATGGCTACACCTTC. This chain uses TRBV5-4 with TRBJ1-2, with a weak D call TRBD1 (5 bases). The CDR3 is 16 amino acids. Per the germline V gene, CDR1 is SGHNT and CDR2 is YYREEE (reference sequence). The V end was cut by 7 bases, the J end by 3 bases, with 22 bases between.

J is TRBJ1-3 and V is TRBV19, with 9 bases matching TRBD1. Germline CDR1 and CDR2: LNHDA and SQIVND (reference sequence). This CDR3 is built from 17 residues. V gave up 5 bases and J gave up 1 base; unmatched junction bases: 9. DNA of the CDR3: TGTGCCAGTAGTGTCTACAGGGGGCTGTTTTCTGGAAACACCATATATTTT. As protein: CASSVYRGLFSGNTIYF.

The rearrangement links TRBV10-2 to TRBJ2-7, with D possibly TRBD1 on 6 matching bases. CDR1 and CDR2 (germline): WSHSY, SAAADI. Trimming took 6 bases from V and 5 from J, leaving 11 bases between them. There are 12 residues in the CDR3. The CDR3 reads CASSDRRDEQYF. CDR3 in DNA: TGCGCCAGCAGCGACAGGCGGGACGAGCAGTACTTC.

This clone was found once. The V and J genes are TRBV28 and TRBJ2-1; no definite D call. Trimming removed 2 bases at V and 6 bases at J, with 11 bases between. CDR3 size: 14 residues. The germline V gene encodes CDR1 MDHEN and CDR2 SYDVKM. CDR3 DNA sequence: TGTGCCAGCAGTTTAATTAGTCTCGTCAATGAGCAGTTCTTC. Its protein is CASSLISLVNEQFF.

The V and J genes are TRBV15 and TRBJ2-7; unclear D gene. V gave up 0 bases and J gave up 6 bases, with 15 bases separating them. CDR3 length equals 15 residues. The germline CDR1 and CDR2 sequences are LNHNV and YYDKDF (reference sequence). CDR3 protein: CATSRDLFLASEQYF. The CDR3 region has the DNA TGTGCCACCAGCAGAGATCTCTTCCTGGCTTCCGAGCAGTACTTC.

This chain connects TRBV19 to TRBJ2-7, with D tentatively TRBD1 or TRBD2 (7 bases each). V was shortened by 3 bases and J by 6 bases, with 18 bases between the two germline ends. Germline CDR1 LNHDA, CDR2 SQIVND (reference sequence). There are 15 residues in the CDR3. CDR3 loop: CASSMADREGVEQYF. The CDR3 region has the DNA TGTGCCAGTAGTATGGCTGACAGGGAGGGGGTCGAGCAGTACTTC.